The TCR beta chain described here comes from a study of T cells in Graves' hyperthyroidism and ophthalmopathy. Study context: Peripheral blood was acquired at first diagnosis, ahead of any therapy whatsoever.

RNA transcripts provided the source from which TCR beta CDR3 regions were amplified. An initial round of RT-PCR targeting the TCR CDR3 relied on the HTBI primer set. TCRdb re-called the multiplex PCR reads through MiXCR, storing one row per CDR3 protein. This sample has roughly 570,000 distinct CDR3 sequences, with more than 15% found just once. The study's findings and limits: Most thyroid clonotypes that were expanded above 0.001 also turned up in blood.

This CDR3 contains 14 residues. Trimming pared 7 bases from V and 1 base from J, leaving 14 bases between. This clonotype occurred many times. Its antigen is not known. Uncontrolled infection, other autoimmune disease, pregnancy or lactation excluded patients. Fresh 10 ml peripheral blood yielded PBMCs. The V gene is TRBV12-3 or TRBV12-4, the J gene TRBJ2-7, with D perhaps matching TRBD2 (5 bases). What was sequenced was blood. The sequence was obtained from a woman aged 25 to 45 with Graves' hyperthyroidism. CDR3 nucleotides: TGTGCCAGCAACTCTGGCGGCGGGTCCTACGAGCAGTACTTC. As protein: CASNSGGGSYEQYF.